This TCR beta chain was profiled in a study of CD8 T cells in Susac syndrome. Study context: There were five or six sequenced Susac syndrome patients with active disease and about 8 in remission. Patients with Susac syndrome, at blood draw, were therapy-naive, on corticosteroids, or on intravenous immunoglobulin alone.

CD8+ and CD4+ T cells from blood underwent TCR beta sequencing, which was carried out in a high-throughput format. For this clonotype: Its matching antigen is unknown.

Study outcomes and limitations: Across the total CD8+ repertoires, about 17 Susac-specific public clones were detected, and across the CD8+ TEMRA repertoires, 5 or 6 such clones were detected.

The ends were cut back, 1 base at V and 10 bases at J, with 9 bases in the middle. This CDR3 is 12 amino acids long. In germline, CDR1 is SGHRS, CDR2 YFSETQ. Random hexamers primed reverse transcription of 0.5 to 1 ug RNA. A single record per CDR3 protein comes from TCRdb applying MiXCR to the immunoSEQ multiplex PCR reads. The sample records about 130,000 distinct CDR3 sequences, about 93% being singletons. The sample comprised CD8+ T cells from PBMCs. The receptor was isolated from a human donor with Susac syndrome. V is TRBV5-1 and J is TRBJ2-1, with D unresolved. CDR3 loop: CASSLNRWEQFF. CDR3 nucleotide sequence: TGCGCCAGCAGCTTGAACCGGTGGGAGCAGTTCTTC.